The 30 T cell receptor beta chains below all came from one sample that was sequenced in a study of cytomegalovirus exposure and HLA in healthy donors. Using immunoSEQ multiplex PCR, the repertoire was profiled, and TCRdb retains in-frame clones only, with some absent. In the table there are about 64,000 clones, 85% to 90% of which are singletons. Source material: PBMCs. These TCRs come from a woman younger than 30 in good health and CMV-seronegative.

The V and J genes are TRBV13 and TRBJ2-5, with TRBD2 matching over 15 bases. The V segment lost 5 bases and the J segment 6 bases; nucleotides outside the gene matches: 10. Germline V gene sequence: CDR1 PRHDT, CDR2 FYEKMQ (reference sequence). The CDR3 sequence is 17 residues long. CDR3 DNA sequence: TGTGCCAGCAGCGACTTAGGACTAGCGGGAGGGGGGAAGACCCAGTACTTC. Translation: CASSDLGLAGGGKTQYF.

The DNA for the CDR3 is TGTGCCAGCAAGGACAGGGGCGAATCACCCCTCCACTTT. Protein product: CASKDRGESPLHF. V is TRBV2 and J is TRBJ1-6, with TRBD1 identical over 9 bases. V dropped 7 bases and J dropped 10; count of bases not matched to a gene: 5. This CDR3 has 13 amino acids. The germline V gene has CDR1 SNHLY and CDR2 FYNNEI.

Only a few counts were recorded for this clone. As DNA, the CDR3 is TGTGCCAGCAGCTCCTGGGACAGGGCGGCAGATACGCAGTATTTT. This codes for CASSSWDRAADTQYF. The chain employs TRBV7-9 and TRBJ2-3; 9 positions match TRBD1. Unmatched junction bases numbered 6, after V lost 4 bases and J lost 4 bases. This CDR3 spans 15 amino acids. Per the germline V gene, CDR1 is SEHNR and CDR2 is FQNEAQ (reference sequence).

This clone was recorded only once. This chain links TRBV5-6 with TRBJ2-2; D is unresolved. Trimming pared 2 bases from V and 5 bases from J, leaving 16 bases between. Germline V gene sequence: CDR1 SGHDT, CDR2 YYEEEE. CDR3 length equals 16 residues. CDR3 loop: CASSLGLARKTGELFF. CDR3 nucleotide sequence: TGTGCCAGCAGCTTAGGCCTCGCTAGAAAGACCGGGGAGCTGTTTTTT.

The V call is TRBV29-1, the J call TRBJ2-3; 9 bases line up with TRBD2. After removal of 6 bases from V and 2 bases from J, the junction contained 6 bases not matched to a gene. Germline lookup yields CDR1 SQVTM and CDR2 ANQGSEA. This CDR3 has 14 amino acids. The CDR3 protein is CSVMTSGITDTQYF. CDR3 DNA sequence: TGCAGCGTGATGACTAGCGGCATCACAGATACGCAGTATTTT.

V is TRBV7-2 and J is TRBJ1-2; TRBD1 is a possible D gene (6 bases). The V end was cut by 5 bases, the J end by 7 bases, with 17 bases between. The CDR3 length is 14 residues. Germline values: CDR1 SGHTA, CDR2 FQGNSA. CDR3 sequence (DNA): TGTGCCAGCAGCACTGGGGGCAGGCTGGCTGGCTACACCTTC. Protein sequence: CASSTGGRLAGYTF.

The chain carries TRBV21-1 and TRBJ1-2; the table's D call of TRBD1 was not tested on the DNA. TRBV21-1 is marked as a pseudogene. There are 16 residues in the CDR3. The CDR3 DNA sequence: TGTGCCGGGTGGGAAGGGGCGGGACAGATCAACTATGGCTACACCTTC. As protein: CAGWEGAGQINYGYTF.

On this clone: The junction and the germline gene differ at one end; a read error may be behind it. The chain uses TRBV4-3 and TRBJ2-7, with 7 bases fitting TRBD1. The V gene's germline CDR1 is LGHNA and CDR2 YSLEER. This CDR3 comprises 15 residues. CDR3 sequence: CASRQGGRRTYEQYF. The CDR3 region has the DNA TGCGCCAGCAGGCAAGGGGGCAGACGGACCTACGAGCAGTACTTC.

V gene TRBV27 combines with J gene TRBJ2-5; 8 bases line up with TRBD1. The CDR3 covers 15 residues. V gave up 3 bases and J gave up 5 bases; unmatched junction bases: 8. Germline CDR1 and CDR2: MNHEY and SMNVEV (reference sequence). CDR3 sequence reads: CASSFGTGGVETQYF. The CDR3 region has the DNA TGTGCCAGCAGTTTCGGAACAGGGGGTGTGGAGACCCAGTACTTC.

The V gene is TRBV7-9, the J gene TRBJ1-4, with D possibly TRBD1 on 6 matching bases. V shed 1 base and J shed 7 bases, with 16 bases lying between them. CDR1 and CDR2 from the germline V gene are SEHNR and FQNEAQ (reference sequence). The CDR3 length is 16 residues. The CDR3 protein is CASSLGQGRAPEKLFF. The CDR3 nucleotides read TGTGCCAGCAGCTTAGGCCAGGGGAGGGCCCCTGAAAAACTGTTTTTT. Variable domain in full (rest from reference TRBV7-9 and TRBJ1-4): DTGVSQNPRHKITKRGQNVTFRCDPISEHNRLYWYRQTLGQGPEFLTYFQNEAQLEKSRLLSDRFSAERPKGSFSTLEIQRTEQGDSAMYLCASSLGQGRAPEKLFFGSGTQLSVL.

V and J are TRBV30 and TRBJ1-2, with 7 nucleotides matching TRBD1. The CDR3 has 13 amino acids. V dropped 3 bases and J dropped 5; count of bases not matched to a gene: 6. The germline CDR1 and CDR2 sequences are GTSNPN and SVGIG (reference sequence). This CDR3 is CAWRGTELYGYTF. CDR3 nucleotide sequence: TGTGCCTGGAGAGGGACAGAGCTGTATGGCTACACCTTC.

V is TRBV19 and J is TRBJ2-1; 7 nucleotides match TRBD2. The germline gives CDR1 LNHDA, CDR2 SQIVND (reference sequence). Losses at the gene ends were 4 bases for V and 6 bases for J; bases not matched to a gene: 6. There are 14 residues in the CDR3. CDR3 region: CASSTPGTTNEQFF. In DNA, the CDR3 is TGTGCCAGTAGTACCCCCGGGACTACCAATGAGCAGTTCTTC.

The chain carries TRBV5-1 and TRBJ1-2; 8 nucleotides match TRBD1. Losses at the gene ends were 2 bases for V and 6 bases for J; bases not matched to a gene: 9. Per germline, CDR1 SGHRS and CDR2 YFSETQ. This CDR3 spans 15 amino acids. This CDR3 is CASSLQTGARDGYTF. The CDR3 DNA is TGCGCCAGCAGCTTACAGACAGGGGCCCGAGATGGCTACACCTTC.

This clone showed up just once. The chain employs TRBV7-6 and TRBJ2-1; unclear D gene. This CDR3 has 15 amino acids. V lost 3 bases and J 2 bases, leaving 11 bases between the germline ends. CDR1 and CDR2 (germline): SGHVS, FNYEAQ. Written as DNA, the CDR3 is TGTGCCAGCAGCTTTTCAGCAGGCACCTACAATGAGCAGTTCTTC. The encoded protein is CASSFSAGTYNEQFF.

The chain uses TRBV7-9 and TRBJ2-1, with D possibly TRBD1 on 6 matching bases. Trimming pared 5 bases from V and 9 bases from J, leaving 20 bases between. This CDR3 has 15 amino acids. Germline-derived CDR1 and CDR2 are SEHNR and FQNEAQ (reference sequence). CDR3 residues: CASSRIQGPKTEQFF. CDR3 sequence (DNA): TGTGCCAGCAGCCGAATACAGGGTCCGAAAACTGAGCAGTTCTTC.

The gene calls are TRBV11-2 and TRBJ2-1, with 14 bases lining up with TRBD2. Germline V gene sequence: CDR1 SGHAT, CDR2 FQNNGV. The V and J ends lost 5 bases and 9 bases, in that order; junction bases with no gene match: 6. This CDR3 comprises 15 residues. CDR3 sequence reads: CASSQTSGGASEQFF. CDR3 nucleotides: TGTGCCAGCAGCCAGACTAGCGGGGGGGCCAGTGAGCAGTTCTTC.

The J gene is TRBJ2-7, the V gene TRBV11-3; 7 positions match TRBD1. The CDR3 extends over 15 amino acids. In germline, CDR1 is SGHNT, CDR2 YENEEA. J was trimmed by 6 bases and V by 0 bases; bases with no gene match: 8. The CDR3 DNA reads as TGTGCCAGCAGCTTAGATAAGGCAGCAGGGGGCGAGCAGTACTTC. This sequence encodes CASSLDKAAGGEQYF.

This clone was observed a single time. The chain recombines TRBV7-3 with TRBJ2-2; D unresolved. V lost 5 bases and J lost 1, with 11 bases in between. Germline CDR1 SGHTA, CDR2 FQGTGA. This CDR3 comprises 15 residues. As DNA, the CDR3 is TGTGCCAGCAGCCCCCAACGACAGAACACCGGGGAGCTGTTTTTT. This codes for CASSPQRQNTGELFF.

This chain links TRBV7-9 with TRBJ2-2; 7 bases are a match to TRBD1. The germline V gene encodes CDR1 SEHNR and CDR2 FQNEAQ (reference sequence). There are 14 residues in the CDR3. The junction had 3 bases not matched to a gene; V was cut back by 5 bases and J by 3 bases. The CDR3 spells CASSHQGDTGELFF. The CDR3 DNA is TGTGCCAGCAGCCACCAGGGGGACACCGGGGAGCTGTTTTTT.

This chain uses TRBV9 with TRBJ2-1, with TRBD1 matching over 8 bases. Germline-derived CDR1 and CDR2 are SGDLS and YYNGEE. J gave up 5 bases and V 9 bases, and 10 bases lay outside the gene matches. This CDR3 is 14 amino acids long. CDR3 loop: CATASGQGNNEQFF. CDR3 bases: TGTGCCACCGCATCTGGACAGGGAAACAATGAGCAGTTCTTC. Using reference TRBV9 and TRBJ2-1 for the parts outside the CDR3, the full variable domain is DSGVTQTPKHLITATGQRVTLRCSPRSGDLSVYWYQQSLDQGLQFLIQYYNGEERAKGNILERFSAQQFPDLHSELNLSSLELGDSALYFCATASGQGNNEQFFGPGTRLTVL.

The rearrangement joins TRBV7-3 to TRBJ2-1; TRBD2 aligns across 11 bases. Germline V gives CDR1 SGHTA, CDR2 FQGTGA. The V segment lost 4 bases and the J segment 3 bases; nucleotides outside the gene matches: 5. The CDR3 extends over 16 amino acids. The CDR3 is CASSSLAGVSYNEQFF. CDR3 DNA: TGTGCCAGCAGCTCACTAGCGGGAGTTAGCTACAATGAGCAGTTCTTC.

The gene calls are TRBV25-1 and TRBJ2-2; perhaps TRBD2 as D (5 bases). This CDR3 has 13 amino acids. CDR1 MGHDK and CDR2 SYGVNS come from the germline V gene. V lost 2 bases, J lost 6 bases, and 7 bases lay in between. The CDR3 region is CASSEVGAGELFF. Here the CDR3 DNA reads TGTGCCAGCAGTGAAGTCGGGGCCGGGGAGCTGTTTTTT.

The chain has TRBV12-5 and TRBJ2-2; 7 bases map to TRBD1. Germline loops: CDR1 LGHNT, CDR2 FRNRAP. The CDR3 totals 16 residues. V lost 6 bases, J lost 0 bases, and 7 bases stayed unmatched. The CDR3: CASGKWGQSNTGELFF. The CDR3 coding sequence is TGTGCTAGTGGGAAATGGGGACAGTCGAACACCGGGGAGCTGTTTTTT.

This clone was recorded once. The V gene is TRBV15, the J gene TRBJ2-1; 10 bases match TRBD2. This CDR3 is 18 amino acids long. In germline, CDR1 is LNHNV, CDR2 YYDKDF (reference sequence). V was clipped by 0 bases and J by 8 bases; unmatched bases: 13. The CDR3 reads CATSRDFQRGGRFHEQFF. The CDR3 nucleotides read TGTGCCACCAGCAGAGATTTCCAGCGGGGGGGCCGCTTCCATGAGCAGTTCTTC.

This clone was counted a single time. CDR3 DNA: TGTGCCAGCAGCCCTGGGCCGGTGTCCGGAAACACCATATATTTT. Its translation is CASSPGPVSGNTIYF. This chain joins TRBV9 and TRBJ1-3; unclear D gene. Germline-derived CDR1 and CDR2 are SGDLS and YYNGEE. The CDR3 has 15 residues. The germline V and J ends were trimmed by 4 bases and 4 bases, with 15 bases remaining between them.

The V call is TRBV25-1, the J call TRBJ1-2, with D possibly TRBD1 on 5 matching bases. Germline-derived CDR1 and CDR2 are MGHDK and SYGVNS. CDR3 length: 14 amino acids. The germline V and J ends were trimmed by 1 base and 4 bases, with 10 bases remaining between them. As DNA, the CDR3 is TGTGCCAGCAGTGAATCGGACACAGTCTATGGCTACACCTTC. Protein: CASSESDTVYGYTF.

This sequence joins TRBV19 and TRBJ2-5, with 14 positions matching TRBD2. Germline CDR1 LNHDA, CDR2 SQIVND (reference sequence). The ends lost 5 bases at V and 3 bases at J; junction bases unmatched: 8. This CDR3 spans 17 amino acids. The CDR3 DNA follows: TGTGCCAGTAGTCCACTCCCGGGACTAGCGGGGGAAGAGACCCAGTACTTC. Its translation is CASSPLPGLAGEETQYF.

V and J are TRBV27 and TRBJ2-2, with 7 nucleotides matching TRBD2. The CDR3 is made up of 16 amino acids. The J segment lost 4 bases and the V segment lost 0 bases, leaving 5 bases of the junction unmatched. Germline values: CDR1 MNHEY, CDR2 SMNVEV (reference sequence). The CDR3 region is CASSLSRLAATGELFF. The CDR3 DNA is TGTGCCAGCAGTTTATCCCGGCTAGCGGCCACCGGGGAGCTGTTTTTT.

The V call is TRBV6-5, the J call TRBJ2-3; TRBD1 might be the D (7 bases). The CDR3 spans 12 residues. V gave up 4 bases and J gave up 9 bases, with 11 bases separating them. Germline V gene sequence: CDR1 MNHEY, CDR2 SVGAGI. The DNA of the CDR3 is TGTGCCAGCAGTTCCCCAGGGGGGACGCAGTATTTT. It encodes CASSSPGGTQYF.

The rearrangement uses TRBV10-3 and TRBJ1-6; D might be TRBD1 (5 bases). The germline V gene has CDR1 ENHRY and CDR2 SYGVKD. CDR3 size: 17 residues. Trimming took off 11 bases at V and 10 bases at J, with 30 bases between the two ends. The CDR3 DNA reads TGTGCCGGCCCCACGGGGTCGGGGGAAAGGAAACGATCACCCCTCCACTTT. This codes for CAGPTGSGERKRSPLHF.